This T cell receptor beta chain comes out of a study of T cell changes during pregnancy in multiple sclerosis. The protocol was immunoSEQ multiplex PCR, while the TCRdb copy is restricted to in-frame clones and leaves out a portion. The table records 55,000 to 70,000 clones, about nine tenths of them present only once. Germline V CDR1 and CDR2: SEHNR, FQNEAQ (reference sequence). The V and J ends lost 2 bases and 4 bases respectively, with 8 bases between them. The CDR3 covers 13 residues. The chain carries TRBV7-9 and TRBJ2-5, with D tentatively TRBD1 (6 bases). The sequence came from a female donor with multiple sclerosis, enrolled in a pregnancy study. The source material was CD4+ T cells from peripheral blood mononuclear cells, sampled after pregnancy. CDR3 amino acids: CASSLLGGETQYF. CDR3 DNA sequence: TGTGCCAGCAGCTTACTAGGGGGAGAGACCCAGTACTTC.